These 24 T cell receptor beta chains were sequenced from one sample in a study of T cell responses to AZD1222 COVID-19 vaccine. The assay was immunoSEQ multiplex PCR, and TCRdb's table has in-frame clones only and misses some. The table records around 84,000 clones, over 75% of them present only once. Sequenced material: peripheral blood, taken 28 days after the second AZD1222 dose. These receptors were collected from an adult who received the AZD1222 COVID-19 vaccine.

This clone was observed a handful of times. Within the sample, other DNA sequences also encode this same CDR3. This chain links TRBV7-9 with TRBJ2-3; a possible D gene is TRBD1 (6 bases). Germline V gives CDR1 SEHNR, CDR2 FQNEAQ (reference sequence). This CDR3 has 14 amino acids. The ends were cut back, 3 bases at V and 0 bases at J, with 7 bases in the middle. This chain's CDR3 is CASSFQGSTDTQYF. DNA for the CDR3: TGTGCCAGCAGCTTCCAGGGGAGCACAGATACGCAGTATTTT.

The chain couples TRBV20-1 to TRBJ1-5, with D uncertain. From germline, CDR1 is DFQATT and CDR2 SNEGSKA (reference sequence). Trimming shortened V by 6 bases and J by 7 bases, and 10 bases separated the two germline ends. The CDR3 is made up of 11 amino acids. CDR3 sequence (DNA): TGCAGTGCCGCTACAGACCAGCCCCAGCATTTT. Translation gives CSAATDQPQHF.

This chain connects TRBV25-1 to TRBJ2-5; 12 bases align to TRBD2. Germline CDR1 MGHDK, CDR2 SYGVNS. V lost 5 bases, J lost 5 bases, and 12 bases stayed unmatched. CDR3 length equals 17 residues. The chain's CDR3 is CASSPLGLAGMRETQYF. CDR3 coding DNA: TGTGCCAGCAGTCCCCTAGGACTAGCGGGAATGAGGGAGACCCAGTACTTC.

The rearrangement links TRBV13 to TRBJ2-2, with a tentative D call TRBD1 (5 bases). The V end lost 1 base, the J end lost 1 base, and 7 bases lay between the germline ends. Germline V lookup: CDR1 PRHDT, CDR2 FYEKMQ (reference sequence). This CDR3 comprises 15 residues. The DNA of the CDR3 is TGTGCCAGCAGCTTAGACAGGTTGAACACCGGGGAGCTGTTTTTT. It translates to CASSLDRLNTGELFF.

The J gene is TRBJ1-2, the V gene TRBV18; D might be TRBD1 (6 bases). V lost 2 bases to trimming and J lost 3 bases, with 16 bases between them. The CDR3 extends over 16 amino acids. The germline V gene encodes CDR1 KGHSH and CDR2 LQKENI. The CDR3 sequence: CASSPKQGGLDYGYTF. The CDR3 coding sequence is TGTGCCAGCTCACCAAAACAGGGTGGATTAGACTATGGCTACACCTTC.

The sample holds a few counts of this clone. The chain couples TRBV5-6 to TRBJ1-4, with D possibly matching TRBD1 (5 bases). The V end lost 3 bases, the J end lost 8 bases, and 14 bases lay between the germline ends. The CDR3 consists of 14 residues. Germline CDR1 is SGHDT and CDR2 is YYEEEE. The CDR3 DNA sequence: TGTGCCAGCAGCTCCAGTGGACAAGGAGAAAAACTGTTTTTT. Amino acids: CASSSSGQGEKLFF. Full variable domain (remainder filled in from reference TRBV5-6 and TRBJ1-4): DAGVTQSPTHLIKTRGQQVTLRCSPKSGHDTVSWYQQALGQGPQFIFQYYEEEERQRGNFPDRFSGHQFPNYSSELNVNALLLGDSALYLCASSSSGQGEKLFFGSGTQLSVL.

The chain has TRBV10-3 and TRBJ2-7; a weak D match, TRBD1 (6 bases). The CDR3 totals 13 residues. Germline V gives CDR1 ENHRY, CDR2 SYGVKD. The V end was cut by 2 bases, the J end by 6 bases, with 11 bases between. CDR3 coding DNA: TGTGCCATCAGTGAGCGGGCAGGGGCCGAGCAGTACTTC. Translating gives CAISERAGAEQYF.

The chain combines TRBV18 with TRBJ2-7, with D tentatively TRBD2 (5 bases). V gave up 5 bases and J gave up 0 bases, with 11 bases separating them. The V gene's germline CDR1 is KGHSH and CDR2 LQKENI. The CDR3 sequence is 14 residues long. This CDR3 is CASSAGLYSYEQYF. CDR3 in DNA: TGTGCCAGCTCAGCCGGACTGTACTCCTACGAGCAGTACTTC.

The CDR3 here is CASSEATGWDGYTF. The CDR3 DNA is TGTGCCAGCAGTGAAGCAACAGGGTGGGATGGCTACACCTTC. The chain joins TRBV6-1 to TRBJ1-2, with a tentative D call TRBD1 (6 bases). The length of the CDR3 is 14 residues. Germline CDR1 reads MNHNS; CDR2 reads SASEGT. V lost 0 bases to trimming and J lost 6 bases, with 11 bases between them.

The chain carries TRBV18 and TRBJ2-7; 11 bases align to TRBD2. The trim removed 0 bases at V and 3 bases at J, leaving 1 base unmatched. This CDR3 has 15 amino acids. Germline CDR1 and CDR2: KGHSH and LQKENI. CDR3 region: CASSPPGTSGYEQYF. CDR3 coding DNA: TGTGCCAGCTCACCACCCGGGACTAGCGGCTACGAGCAGTACTTC.

The chain joins TRBV6-6 to TRBJ1-5; 7 bases are shared with TRBD1. This CDR3 spans 11 amino acids. The ends lost 11 bases at V and 7 bases at J; junction bases unmatched: 5. Germline V gene data show CDR1 as MNHNY and CDR2 as SVGAGI (reference sequence). CDR3: CAEGAGQPQHF. The CDR3 DNA is TGTGCCGAGGGGGCAGGGCAGCCCCAGCATTTT.

This chain links TRBV3-1 (or the pseudogene TRBV3-2) with TRBJ2-3; D remains unclear. CDR1 is LGHDT, CDR2 YNNKEL, per germline (reference sequence). Between the trimmed V and J ends, which lost 4 bases and 6 bases, there was a span of 11 bases. The CDR3 sequence is 13 residues long. The chain's CDR3 is CASSLGQADTQYF. The CDR3, as DNA: TGTGCCAGCAGCCTGGGCCAGGCCGATACGCAGTATTTT.

A remark on this clone: The junction differs from germline at one of its ends, possibly a read error. The chain employs TRBV30 and TRBJ2-5, with 13 positions matching TRBD2. CDR1 is GTSNPN, CDR2 SVGIG, per germline (reference sequence). This CDR3 has 13 amino acids. CDR3 loop: CAWSIGEGLAGNF. As DNA, the CDR3 is TGTGCCTGGAGTATTGGCGAGGGACTAGCGGGGAACTTC.

This chain connects TRBV20-1 to TRBJ1-1; no clear D gene. From germline, CDR1 is DFQATT and CDR2 SNEGSKA (reference sequence). Trimming shortened V by 3 bases and J by 0 bases, and 8 bases separated the two germline ends. The CDR3 extends over 13 amino acids. The CDR3, as DNA: TGCAGTGCTAGTAACAGCATGAACACTGAAGCTTTCTTT. It specifies CSASNSMNTEAFF.

This chain links TRBV4-1 with TRBJ2-7, with D uncertain. The CDR3 loop spans 15 amino acids. Germline CDR1 is MGHRA and CDR2 is YSYEKL. The ends were cut back, 0 bases at V and 2 bases at J, with 11 bases in the middle. The CDR3 sequence is CASSQDAGRPYEQYF. The CDR3 DNA is TGCGCCAGCAGCCAAGATGCAGGCAGGCCCTACGAGCAGTACTTC.

The chain couples TRBV6-5 to TRBJ2-7, with 10 bases that match TRBD1. The CDR3 is made up of 14 amino acids. Germline CDR1 reads MNHEY; CDR2 reads SVGAGI. The trim removed 6 bases at V and 6 bases at J, leaving 8 bases unmatched. The CDR3: CASSRDRGLSEQYF. The CDR3 DNA sequence: TGTGCCAGCAGCCGGGACAGGGGTTTAAGCGAGCAGTACTTC.

The count of this clone is one. V and J are TRBV3-1 (or the pseudogene TRBV3-2) and TRBJ1-1; no definite D call. Germline CDR1 and CDR2: LGHDT and YNNKEL (reference sequence). V lost 3 bases and J 3 bases, leaving 23 bases between the germline ends. This CDR3 comprises 18 residues. In DNA, the CDR3 is TGTGCCAGCAGCCAGCAAGGGAGGGTGAGTGTCTTTGACACTGAAGCTTTCTTT. This translates into CASSQQGRVSVFDTEAFF.

The chain recombines TRBV12-3 or TRBV12-4 with TRBJ1-6; D gene uncertain. The CDR3 is 13 residues long. Trimming left V 6 bases short and J 10 bases short, with 13 bases between. CDR3: CASSRRDGSPLHF. CDR3 nucleotides: TGTGCCAGCAGCCGCCGGGATGGCTCACCCCTCCACTTT.

The rearrangement uses TRBV20-1 and TRBJ1-3; D not resolved. From germline, CDR1 is DFQATT and CDR2 SNEGSKA (reference sequence). Trimming removed 6 bases from V and 3 bases from J, with 6 bases in between. The CDR3 spans 11 residues. CDR3 loop: CSAGGGNTIYF. In DNA, the CDR3 is TGCAGTGCCGGCGGTGGAAACACCATATATTTT.

J is TRBJ1-2 and V is TRBV28; 7 bases line up with TRBD1. Germline lookup yields CDR1 MDHEN and CDR2 SYDVKM. V lost 5 bases to trimming and J lost 4 bases; unmatched junction nucleotides: 13. The CDR3 extends over 16 amino acids. CDR3 in amino acids: CASSPTLGQTLYGYTF. In nucleotides, the CDR3 is TGTGCCAGCAGTCCTACCTTGGGACAGACCCTCTATGGCTACACCTTC.

J is TRBJ1-2 and V is TRBV12-1. TRBV12-1 counts as a pseudogene. CDR3 length equals 16 residues. CDR3 loop: CASSFPPGLLVGGYTF. The CDR3 nucleotides read TGTGCCAGCAGCTTTCCCCCCGGACTTTTGGTTGGTGGCTACACCTTC.

This chain joins TRBV28 and TRBJ1-1; D may be TRBD1 (5 bases). There are 14 residues in the CDR3. Between the trimmed V and J ends, which lost 5 bases and 6 bases, there was a span of 16 bases. Per the germline V gene, CDR1 is MDHEN and CDR2 is SYDVKM. The CDR3 bases are TGTGCCAGCAGTCGAACGCCTGGGACGGCTGAAGCTTTCTTT. Translation: CASSRTPGTAEAFF. Supplemented by reference TRBV28 and TRBJ1-1, the full variable domain reads DVKVTQSSRYLVKRTGEKVFLECVQDMDHENMFWYRQDPGLGLRLIYFSYDVKMKEKGDIPEGYSVSREKKERFSLILESASTNQTSMYLCASSRTPGTAEAFFGQGTRLTVV.

This chain's CDR3 is CASSVDLRAPLHF. In nucleotides, the CDR3 is TGTGCCAGCAGTGTCGATCTAAGGGCACCCCTCCACTTT. The J gene is TRBJ1-6, the V gene TRBV12-3 or TRBV12-4; D remains ambiguous. The CDR3 has 13 amino acids. Trimming cost V 5 bases and J 11 bases, with 13 bases left between them.

This chain joins TRBV6-5 and TRBJ2-7; no definite D call. CDR1 MNHEY and CDR2 SVGAGI come from the germline V gene. The CDR3 consists of 13 residues. V lost 3 bases and J 2 bases, leaving 8 bases between the germline ends. As DNA, the CDR3 is TGTGCCAGCAGTTATAATAGGGCCTACGAGCAGTACTTC. Translation gives CASSYNRAYEQYF.